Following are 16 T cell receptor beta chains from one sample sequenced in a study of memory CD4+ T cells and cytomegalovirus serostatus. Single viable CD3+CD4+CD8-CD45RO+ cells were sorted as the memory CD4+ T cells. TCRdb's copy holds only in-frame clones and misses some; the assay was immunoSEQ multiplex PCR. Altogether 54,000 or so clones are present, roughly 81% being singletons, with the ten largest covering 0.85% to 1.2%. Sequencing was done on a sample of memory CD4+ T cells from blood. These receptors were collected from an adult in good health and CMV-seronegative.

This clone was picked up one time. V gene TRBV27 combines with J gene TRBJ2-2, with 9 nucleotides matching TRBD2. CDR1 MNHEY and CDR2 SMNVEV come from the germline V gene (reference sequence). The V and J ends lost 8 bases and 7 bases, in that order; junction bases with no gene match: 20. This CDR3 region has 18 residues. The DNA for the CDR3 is TGTGCCAGCTTTAGGCGGGTAGCGGGAGCTAACGGGGTCGGGGAGCTGTTTTTT. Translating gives CASFRRVAGANGVGELFF.

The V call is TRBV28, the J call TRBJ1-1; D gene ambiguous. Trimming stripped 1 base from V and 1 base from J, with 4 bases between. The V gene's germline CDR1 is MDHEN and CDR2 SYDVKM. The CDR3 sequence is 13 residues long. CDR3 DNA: TGTGCCAGCAGTTTATCGACGAACACTGAAGCTTTCTTT. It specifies CASSLSTNTEAFF.

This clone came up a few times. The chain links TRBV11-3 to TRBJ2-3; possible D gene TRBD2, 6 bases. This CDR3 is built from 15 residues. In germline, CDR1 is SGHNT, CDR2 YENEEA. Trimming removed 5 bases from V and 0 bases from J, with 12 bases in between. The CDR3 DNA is TGTGCCAGCAGCCGTCTGCGGGGTAGCACAGATACGCAGTATTTT. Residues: CASSRLRGSTDTQYF.

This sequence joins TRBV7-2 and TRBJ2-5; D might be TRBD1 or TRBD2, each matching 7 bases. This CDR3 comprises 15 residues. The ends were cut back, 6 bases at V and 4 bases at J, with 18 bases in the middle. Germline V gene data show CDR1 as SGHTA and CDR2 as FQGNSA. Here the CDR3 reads CASSPTTGEGETQYF. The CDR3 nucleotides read TGTGCCAGCAGTCCGACCACAGGGGAGGGAGAGACCCAGTACTTC. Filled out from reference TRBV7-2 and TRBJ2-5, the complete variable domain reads GAGVSQSPSNKVTEKGKDVELRCDPISGHTALYWYRQSLGQGLEFLIYFQGNSAPDKSGLPSDRFSAERTGGSVSTLTIQRTQQEDSAVYLCASSPTTGEGETQYFGPGTRLLVL.

The CDR3 spells CSVETGSKTQYF. CDR3 coding DNA: TGCAGCGTTGAAACAGGGTCGAAGACCCAGTACTTC. The gene calls are TRBV29-1 and TRBJ2-5; D is perhaps TRBD1 (6 bases). The V and J ends lost 2 bases and 6 bases respectively, with 10 bases between them. The CDR3 spans 12 residues. Germline CDR1 SQVTM, CDR2 ANQGSEA.

The CDR3 sequence: CASSATALAGDTQYF. The CDR3 coding sequence is TGTGCCAGCAGCGCTACTGCCCTTGCGGGAGATACGCAGTATTTT. The gene calls are TRBV11-2 and TRBJ2-3; perhaps TRBD2 as D (5 bases). Germline V gives CDR1 SGHAT, CDR2 FQNNGV. The CDR3 length is 15 residues. V lost 5 bases to trimming and J lost 5 bases, with 17 bases between them.

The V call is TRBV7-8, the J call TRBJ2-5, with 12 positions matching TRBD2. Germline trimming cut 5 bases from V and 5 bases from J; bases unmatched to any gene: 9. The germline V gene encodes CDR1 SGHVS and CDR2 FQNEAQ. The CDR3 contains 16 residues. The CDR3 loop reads CASSRRLAGERETQYF. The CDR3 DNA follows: TGTGCCAGCAGCCGACGACTAGCGGGAGAGAGGGAGACCCAGTACTTC.

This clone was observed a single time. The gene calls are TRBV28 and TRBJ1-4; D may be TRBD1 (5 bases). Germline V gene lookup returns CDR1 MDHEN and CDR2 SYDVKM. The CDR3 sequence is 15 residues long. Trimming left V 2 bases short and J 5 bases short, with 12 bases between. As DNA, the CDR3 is TGTGCCAGCAGTTTACCTCAGGGCCACAATGAAAAACTGTTTTTT. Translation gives CASSLPQGHNEKLFF.

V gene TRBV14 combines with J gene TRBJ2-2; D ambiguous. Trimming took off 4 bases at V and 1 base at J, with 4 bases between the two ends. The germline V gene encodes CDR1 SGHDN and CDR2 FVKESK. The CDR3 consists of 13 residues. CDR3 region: CASSRQNTGELFF. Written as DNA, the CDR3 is TGTGCCAGCAGCCGACAGAACACCGGGGAGCTGTTTTTT. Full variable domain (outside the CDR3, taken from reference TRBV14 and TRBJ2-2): EAGVTQFPSHSVIEKGQTVTLRCDPISGHDNLYWYRRVMGKEIKFLLHFVKESKQDESGMPNNRFLAERTGGTYSTLKVQPAELEDSGVYFCASSRQNTGELFFGEGSRLTVL.

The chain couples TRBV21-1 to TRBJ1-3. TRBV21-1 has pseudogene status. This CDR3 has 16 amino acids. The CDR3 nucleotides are TGTGCCAGCAGCGAAGTTGAGGCGGTGAAAGGAAACACCATATATTTT. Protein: CASSEVEAVKGNTIYF.

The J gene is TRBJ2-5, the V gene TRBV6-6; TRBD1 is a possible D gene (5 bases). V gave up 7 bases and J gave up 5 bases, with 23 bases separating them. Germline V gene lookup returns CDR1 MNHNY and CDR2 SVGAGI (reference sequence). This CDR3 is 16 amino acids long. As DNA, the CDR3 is TGTGCCAGCATGCGAGGACACCTATACCTGGGGGAGACCCAGTACTTC. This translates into CASMRGHLYLGETQYF.

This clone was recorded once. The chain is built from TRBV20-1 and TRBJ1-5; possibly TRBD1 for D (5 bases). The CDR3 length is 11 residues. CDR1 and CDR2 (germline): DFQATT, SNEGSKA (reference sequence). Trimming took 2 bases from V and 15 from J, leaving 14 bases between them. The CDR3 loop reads CSARQGLEGHF. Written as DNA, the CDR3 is TGCAGTGCTAGACAGGGACTGGAAGGGCATTTT.

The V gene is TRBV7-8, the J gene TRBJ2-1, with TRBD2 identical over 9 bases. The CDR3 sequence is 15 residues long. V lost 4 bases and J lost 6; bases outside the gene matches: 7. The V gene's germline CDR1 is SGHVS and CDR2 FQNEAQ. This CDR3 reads CASSSLRGRGNEQFF. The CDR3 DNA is TGTGCCAGCAGCTCTCTGCGCGGGAGGGGCAATGAGCAGTTCTTC.

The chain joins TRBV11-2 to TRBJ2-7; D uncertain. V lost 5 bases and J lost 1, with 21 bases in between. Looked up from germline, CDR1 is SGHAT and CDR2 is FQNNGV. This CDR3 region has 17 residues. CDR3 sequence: CASSQTPPQAPSYEQYF. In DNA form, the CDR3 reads TGTGCCAGCAGCCAGACGCCCCCCCAGGCCCCTTCCTACGAGCAGTACTTC.

The CDR3 bases are TGTGCCAGTAGTATCACAGGGGGAGTTAACTATGGCTACACCTTC. This codes for CASSITGGVNYGYTF. The V and J genes are TRBV19 and TRBJ1-2; TRBD1 matches 8 bases. This CDR3 spans 15 amino acids. V lost 3 bases and J lost 1; bases outside the gene matches: 4. CDR1 and CDR2 (germline): LNHDA, SQIVND (reference sequence).

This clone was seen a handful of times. CDR3: CASSIGDRGYQPQHF. Here the CDR3 DNA reads TGTGCCAGTAGTATAGGGGACAGGGGCTATCAGCCCCAGCATTTT. The chain joins TRBV19 to TRBJ1-5, with TRBD1 matching 10 bases. Germline-derived CDR1 and CDR2 are LNHDA and SQIVND (reference sequence). V trimming: 1 base; J trimming: 5 bases; junction bases outside the gene matches: 2. The CDR3 loop spans 15 amino acids.